This T cell receptor (beta chain) comes out of a study of T cells after yellow fever vaccination. Looking at the study overall: Fractions containing few cells were prepared with SMART-Seq v4 Ultra Low Input.

TCRdb processed the 5' RACE reads anew with MiXCR; each CDR3 protein has one entry. This table holds a few hundred thousand distinct CDR3 sequences, roughly 6.1% found once. The sample holds a few counts of this clonotype. The clonotype originates from a man aged 30-40 years who received the YFV17D yellow fever vaccine. The sample consisted of PBMCs, taken 5 days after the yellow fever booster vaccination.

DNA of the CDR3: TGCGCCAGCAGCCCGGGGGGACATGATGCGGAGACCCAGTACTTC. Protein sequence: CASSPGGHDAETQYF. V and J are TRBV5-1 and TRBJ2-5; D is perhaps TRBD2 (7 bases). Between the trimmed V and J ends, which lost 4 bases and 5 bases, there was a span of 18 bases. Germline CDR1 and CDR2: SGHRS and YFSETQ. The CDR3 sequence is 15 residues long. Full variable domain (rest looked up from reference TRBV5-1 and TRBJ2-5): KAGVTQTPRYLIKTRGQQVTLSCSPISGHRSVSWYQQTPGQGLQFLFEYFSETQRNKGNFPGRFSGRQFSNSRSEMNVSTLELGDSALYLCASSPGGHDAETQYFGPGTRLLVL.